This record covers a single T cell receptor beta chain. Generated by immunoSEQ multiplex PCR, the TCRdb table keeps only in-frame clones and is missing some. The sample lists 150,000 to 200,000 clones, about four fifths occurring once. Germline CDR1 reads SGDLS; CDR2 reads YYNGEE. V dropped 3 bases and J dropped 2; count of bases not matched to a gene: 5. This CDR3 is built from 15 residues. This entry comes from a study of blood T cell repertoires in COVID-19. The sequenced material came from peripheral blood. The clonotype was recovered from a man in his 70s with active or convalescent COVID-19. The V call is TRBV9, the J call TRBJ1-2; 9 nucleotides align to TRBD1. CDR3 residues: CASSAGTGFNYGYTF. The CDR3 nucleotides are TGTGCCAGCAGCGCCGGGACAGGGTTCAACTATGGCTACACCTTC.